This T cell receptor (beta chain) was recovered during a study of blood T cell repertoires in COVID-19. Study summary: Acute and convalescent COVID-19 specimens originated in the United States, Italy and Spain. Sources were T cells, B-cell-depleted T cells, or PBMCs; the material itself was cDNA or gDNA.

Sequenced by immunoSEQ multiplex PCR; TCRdb stores in-frame clones only, minus some. Of about 150,000 clones in the sample, roughly nine tenths were seen once. This CDR3 has 16 residues. CDR1 and CDR2 from the germline V gene are MGHRA and YSYEKL. V lost 1 base and J 1 base, leaving 13 bases between the germline ends. This clone was observed once. The sequenced sample consisted of peripheral blood. The rearrangement joins TRBV4-1 to TRBJ1-2; perhaps TRBD1 as D (5 bases). This sequence was found in a human donor in a cohort sampled during active COVID-19. The CDR3 DNA follows: TGCGCCAGCAGCCAAGTTCCAGGGTCGGGTAACTATGGCTACACCTTC. Encoded protein: CASSQVPGSGNYGYTF.